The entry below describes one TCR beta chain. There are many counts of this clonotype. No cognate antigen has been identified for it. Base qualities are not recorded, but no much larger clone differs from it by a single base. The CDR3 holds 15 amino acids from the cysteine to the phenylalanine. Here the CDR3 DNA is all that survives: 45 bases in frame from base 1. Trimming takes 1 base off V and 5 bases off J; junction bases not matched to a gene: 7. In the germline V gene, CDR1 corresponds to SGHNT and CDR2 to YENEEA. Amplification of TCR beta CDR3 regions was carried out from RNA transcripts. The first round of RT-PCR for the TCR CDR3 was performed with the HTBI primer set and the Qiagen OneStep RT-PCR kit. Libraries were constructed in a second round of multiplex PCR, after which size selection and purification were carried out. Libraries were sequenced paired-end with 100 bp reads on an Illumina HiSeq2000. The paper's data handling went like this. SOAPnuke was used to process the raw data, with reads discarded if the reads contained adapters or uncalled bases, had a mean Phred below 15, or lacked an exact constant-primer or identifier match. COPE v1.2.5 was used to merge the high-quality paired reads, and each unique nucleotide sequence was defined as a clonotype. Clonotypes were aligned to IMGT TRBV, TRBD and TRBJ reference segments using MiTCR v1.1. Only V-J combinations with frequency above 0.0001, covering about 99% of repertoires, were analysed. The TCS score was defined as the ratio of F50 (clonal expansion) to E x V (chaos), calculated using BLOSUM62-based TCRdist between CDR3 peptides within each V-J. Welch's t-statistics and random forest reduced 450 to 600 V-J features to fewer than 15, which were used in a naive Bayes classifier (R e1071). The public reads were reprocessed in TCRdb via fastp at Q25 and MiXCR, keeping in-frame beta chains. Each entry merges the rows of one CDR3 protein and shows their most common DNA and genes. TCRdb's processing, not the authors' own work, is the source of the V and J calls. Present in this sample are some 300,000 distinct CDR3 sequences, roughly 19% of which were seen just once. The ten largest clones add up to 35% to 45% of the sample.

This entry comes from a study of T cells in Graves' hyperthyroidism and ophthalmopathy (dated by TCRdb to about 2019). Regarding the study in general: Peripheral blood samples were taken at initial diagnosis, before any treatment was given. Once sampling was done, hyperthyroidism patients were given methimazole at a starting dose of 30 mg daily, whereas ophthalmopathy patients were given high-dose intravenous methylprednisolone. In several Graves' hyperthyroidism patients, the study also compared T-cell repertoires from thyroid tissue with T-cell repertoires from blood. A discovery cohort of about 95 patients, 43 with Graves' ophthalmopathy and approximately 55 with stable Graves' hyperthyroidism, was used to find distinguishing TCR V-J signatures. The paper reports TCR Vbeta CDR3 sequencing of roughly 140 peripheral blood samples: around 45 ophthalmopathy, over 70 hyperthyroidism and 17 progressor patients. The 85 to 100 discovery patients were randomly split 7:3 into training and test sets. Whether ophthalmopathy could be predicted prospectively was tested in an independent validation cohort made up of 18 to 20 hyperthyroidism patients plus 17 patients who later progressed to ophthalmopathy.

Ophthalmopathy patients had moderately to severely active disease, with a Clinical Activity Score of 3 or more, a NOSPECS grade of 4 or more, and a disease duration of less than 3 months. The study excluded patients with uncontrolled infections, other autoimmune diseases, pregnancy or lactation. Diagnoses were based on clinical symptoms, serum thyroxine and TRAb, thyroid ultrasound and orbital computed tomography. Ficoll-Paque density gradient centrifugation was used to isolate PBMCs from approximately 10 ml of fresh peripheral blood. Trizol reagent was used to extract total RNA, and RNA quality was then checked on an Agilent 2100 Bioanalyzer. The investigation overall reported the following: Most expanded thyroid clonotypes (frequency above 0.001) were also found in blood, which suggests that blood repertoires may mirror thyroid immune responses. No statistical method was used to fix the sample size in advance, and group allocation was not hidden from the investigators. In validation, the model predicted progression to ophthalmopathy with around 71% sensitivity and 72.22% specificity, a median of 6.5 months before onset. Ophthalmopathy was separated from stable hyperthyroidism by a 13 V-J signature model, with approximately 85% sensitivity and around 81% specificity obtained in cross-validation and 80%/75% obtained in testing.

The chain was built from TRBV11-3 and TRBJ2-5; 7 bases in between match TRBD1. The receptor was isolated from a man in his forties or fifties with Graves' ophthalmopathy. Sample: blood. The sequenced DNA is TGTGCCAGCAGCTTAGGCACAGGGGTGGGGGAGACCCAGTACTTC. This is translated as CASSLGTGVGETQYF.